Sequencing of this TCR beta chain was carried out in a study of spatial heterogeneity in lung cancer. Across the whole study: Samples were obtained from approximately 72 donors, all untreated early-stage non-small cell lung cancer patients. Detected sequences consistently included more beta-chain ones than alpha-chain ones.

The time point is: blood at routine non-recurrence follow-up after resection. Unsorted samples of tumor, nontumor lung or frozen PBMC had their whole RNA sequenced. Study-wide results and limits: Expanded tumor TCRs that were ubiquitous appeared in blood more at resection than follow-up.

V was pared by 2 bases and J by 4 bases, with 16 bases between. The CDR3 contains 16 residues. Looked up from germline, CDR1 is SNHLY and CDR2 is FYNNEI. On each TCR cDNA molecule, a unique molecular identifier was present. Each CDR3 protein is one row after TCRdb ran MiXCR on the 5' RACE reads. The data hold around 120,000 distinct CDR3 sequences, with about 12% observed a single time. This clonotype was observed once. The target antigen is unknown. The chain joins TRBV2 to TRBJ2-3; D may be TRBD2 (5 bases). The receptor was isolated from a male donor with early-stage non-small cell lung cancer. The material was PBMCs, obtained at follow-up. Here the CDR3 reads CASSERSAPGADTQYF. DNA for the CDR3: TGTGCCAGCAGTGAACGATCGGCGCCCGGGGCAGATACGCAGTATTTT.